Listed below are T cell receptor beta chains from one sample, sequenced in a study of human T cells and chemical hapten exposure. TCRdb re-called the RACE reads with MiXCR, one entry per CDR3 protein. The data contain about 120,000 distinct CDR3 sequences, roughly an eighth of them singletons. Here the sequenced sample was whole blood, taken in connection with sensitization to the hapten diphenylcyclopropenone (DPC). These receptors all come from a woman in her forties or fifties with alopecia areata. Some clones in this sample may be carry-over from other donors' samples. Both conserved end residues are part of each CDR3. A D gene is named only where the DNA matches it firmly. Expanded clones get a size class; other rows say once, few or many, or leave the size out.

clone_size j_call d_call v_call cdr3_aa cdr3_nt
few TRBJ2-7 - TRBV4-2 CASSQGGSDSYEQYF TGTGCCAGCAGCCAAGGGGGTAGCGACTCCTACGAGCAGTACTTC
- TRBJ1-2 - TRBV7-2 CASSLVLPRQSGGYTF TGTGCCAGCAGCTTAGTACTTCCACGACAGAGCGGGGGCTACACCTTC
- TRBJ2-5 TRBD1 TRBV6-5 CASIHPTGKETQYF TGTGCCAGCATCCACCCGACAGGGAAAGAGACCCAGTACTTC
- TRBJ1-1 - TRBV7-2 CASSLDKDTEAFF TGTGCCAGCAGCCTTGACAAGGACACTGAAGCTTTCTTT
few TRBJ2-7 TRBD1 TRBV6-2/TRBV6-3 CASSQEDRGAYEQYF TGTGCCAGCAGTCAGGAGGACAGGGGAGCCTACGAGCAGTACTTC
many TRBJ1-3 TRBD1 TRBV5-6 CASSSTGAGNTIYF TGTGCCAGCAGCTCGACAGGGGCTGGAAACACCATATATTTT
many TRBJ1-1 - TRBV29-1 CSAQGNTEAFF TGCAGCGCTCAGGGGAACACTGAAGCTTTCTTT
many TRBJ2-7 - TRBV4-3 CASSQDVASGREQYF TGCGCCAGCAGCCAAGATGTGGCCTCCGGGAGAGAGCAGTACTTC
- TRBJ2-1 TRBD1 TRBV6-4 CASSARTGGGNEQFF TGTGCCAGCAGTGCCCGGACAGGGGGAGGGAATGAGCAGTTCTTC
many TRBJ1-4 - TRBV27 CASSPGTKDEKLFF TGTGCCAGCAGTCCCGGGACAAAGGATGAAAAACTGTTTTTT
few TRBJ2-3 TRBD1 TRBV14 CASSQLIWDRVGDTQYF TGTGCCAGCAGCCAACTTATCTGGGACAGGGTTGGAGATACGCAGTATTTT
few TRBJ2-7 - TRBV10-3 CAIGRTSEQYF TGTGCCATCGGCAGGACGAGCGAGCAGTACTTC
- TRBJ1-2 - TRBV28 CASSSQGIFYGYTF TGTGCCAGCAGTTCTCAGGGGATTTTCTATGGCTACACCTTC
- TRBJ1-2 TRBD1 TRBV6-6 CAGRETGEYGYTF TGTGCCGGCCGCGAGACAGGGGAATATGGCTACACCTTC